This T cell receptor beta chain comes out of a study of T cell repertoires in cytomegalovirus infection. Whole-study context: Signatures in public TCR beta sequences pointed to both CMV infection and matching HLA type. Study results and caveats: The study identified carriers of CMV plus the relevant HLA from cumulative public TCR beta family frequency. The ex vivo response was dominated by HLA-C-restricted CMV-specific TCR beta clonotypes.

MiXCR, run by TCRdb on the reads, gives a single entry per CDR3 protein. The table includes just over 300,000 distinct CDR3 sequences, around a sixth detected once. A word on this clonotype: What it binds is unknown. A much larger clonotype is one base distant, so this may be a read error.

This clonotype was sampled from a human donor in good health (CMV status not recorded). Some clones in this sample may be carry-over from other donors' samples. The sequenced material came from PBMCs.

DNA of the CDR3: TGTGCCAGCAGTTTAGACAGTACTATGAGCACTGAAGCTTTCTTT. Translating it yields CASSLDSTMSTEAFF. This chain joins TRBV12-3 or TRBV12-4 and TRBJ1-1; D is ambiguous. The CDR3 length is 15 residues. V lost 1 base, J lost 4 bases, and 13 bases lay in between.